The next 30 T cell receptor beta chains were all read from a single sample in a study of cytomegalovirus exposure and HLA in healthy donors. The PCR ran on 60 Vbeta and 13 Jbeta primers. Using immunoSEQ multiplex PCR, the repertoire was profiled, and TCRdb retains in-frame clones only, with some absent. The table records around 200,000 clones, roughly 85% of them present only once. The sample comprised PBMCs. Receptors originate from a woman between 50 and 59 years old in good health and CMV-seronegative.

This chain's CDR3 is CASSRGTGIAPLHF. DNA of the CDR3: TGTGCCAGCAGTCGTGGGACAGGGATTGCACCCCTCCACTTT. V usage is TRBV6-5 and J usage is TRBJ1-6; TRBD1 agrees at 9 bases. V shed 5 bases and J 11 bases; nucleotides not matched to a gene: 7. This CDR3 is 14 amino acids long. Germline V gene data show CDR1 as MNHEY and CDR2 as SVGAGI.

The chain recombines TRBV5-6 with TRBJ2-5, with D tentatively TRBD2 (5 bases). V was cut by 1 base and J by 0 bases, with 10 bases left in between. Germline V lookup: CDR1 SGHDT, CDR2 YYEEEE. The CDR3 sequence is 15 residues long. The CDR3: CASSLFQRDQETQYF. The CDR3 coding sequence is TGTGCCAGCAGCTTGTTTCAGAGGGACCAAGAGACCCAGTACTTC.

This CDR3 is CSVSGSGRAYNEQFF. As DNA, the CDR3 is TGCAGCGTTAGCGGGAGCGGGAGGGCCTACAATGAGCAGTTCTTC. This rearrangement joins TRBV29-1 to TRBJ2-1, with TRBD2 matching over 10 bases. The germline V gene has CDR1 SQVTM and CDR2 ANQGSEA. This CDR3 region has 15 residues. Trimming at V came to 5 bases and at J to 2 bases, leaving 6 bases not matched to a gene.

The chain combines TRBV6-1 with TRBJ2-7, with 11 bases lining up with TRBD2. V trimming: 2 bases; J trimming: 7 bases; junction bases outside the gene matches: 1. CDR3 length: 13 residues. Germline CDR1 reads MNHNS; CDR2 reads SASEGT. The CDR3 DNA reads TGTGCCAGCAGTGAACTAGCGGGAGGAGAGCAGTACTTC. Its translation: CASSELAGGEQYF.

The J gene is TRBJ2-1, the V gene TRBV11-1, with D possibly matching TRBD2 (5 bases). Trimming left V 4 bases short and J 0 bases short, with 7 bases between. In germline, CDR1 is SGHAT, CDR2 FQDESV (reference sequence). This CDR3 is built from 14 residues. CDR3 residues: CASSWESSYNEQFF. For the CDR3, the DNA is TGTGCCAGCAGCTGGGAGAGCTCCTACAATGAGCAGTTCTTC.

The chain is built from TRBV15 and TRBJ2-5, with D perhaps matching TRBD2 (7 bases). Germline CDR1 LNHNV, CDR2 YYDKDF (reference sequence). With 5 bases removed from V and 5 bases from J, the gap between germline ends came to 24 bases. CDR3 size: 17 residues. CDR3 nucleotide sequence: TGTGCCACCAGCCGTGGCGGGGGCGCCCTTCGCCGGGAGACCCAGTACTTC. It yields the protein CATSRGGGALRRETQYF.

This clone was counted once. This chain joins TRBV18 and TRBJ2-3; tentative D call: TRBD2 (6 bases). V lost 4 bases and J lost 1, with 12 bases in between. The CDR3 is made up of 15 amino acids. CDR1 is KGHSH, CDR2 LQKENI, per germline. CDR3 residues: CASSRRLDGTDTQYF. CDR3 coding DNA: TGTGCCAGCTCACGTAGACTAGACGGCACAGATACGCAGTATTTT.

The sample holds a few counts of this clone. The V gene is TRBV27, the J gene TRBJ2-2; TRBD1 might be the D (5 bases). This CDR3 spans 14 amino acids. The V gene's germline CDR1 is MNHEY and CDR2 SMNVEV (reference sequence). The V gene lost 3 bases and the J gene lost 7 bases, with 12 bases spanning the gap. The CDR3 nucleotides read TGTGCCAGCAGTTTGCAGGGAATGATCGGGGAGCTGTTTTTT. It codes for CASSLQGMIGELFF.

The CDR3 loop is CASSSTTGTYEQYF. As DNA, the CDR3 is TGTGCCAGCAGCTCGACGACAGGGACCTACGAGCAGTACTTC. V is TRBV7-9 and J is TRBJ2-7; the match to TRBD1 covers 7 bases. V lost 4 bases, J lost 2 bases, and 5 bases stayed unmatched. Per the germline V gene, CDR1 is SEHNR and CDR2 is FQNEAQ (reference sequence). The CDR3 spans 14 residues.

The chain carries TRBV28 and TRBJ1-5; tentative D call: TRBD1 (5 bases). The CDR3 extends over 16 amino acids. V lost 5 bases, J lost 0 bases, and 14 bases lay in between. Germline loops: CDR1 MDHEN, CDR2 SYDVKM. CDR3 loop: CASSQGGRDSNQPQHF. The CDR3 DNA is TGTGCCAGCAGTCAAGGCGGCAGGGATAGCAATCAGCCCCAGCATTTT.

The genes are TRBV5-1 and TRBJ2-5, with 8 bases lining up with TRBD1. The CDR3 contains 15 residues. Germline CDR1 reads SGHRS; CDR2 reads YFSETQ. Losses at the gene ends were 4 bases for V and 5 bases for J; bases not matched to a gene: 10. CDR3 bases: TGCGCCAGCAGCACCTTGACAGGGGTCAGGGAGACCCAGTACTTC. Translating it yields CASSTLTGVRETQYF.

The chain has TRBV5-8 and TRBJ1-1; 8 bases match TRBD1. Germline CDR1 is SGHTS and CDR2 is YDEGEE. Trimming removed 4 bases from V and 3 bases from J; junction bases left unmatched: 5. The CDR3 has 14 amino acids. CDR3 protein: CASSPGQGYTEAFF. CDR3 bases: TGTGCCAGCAGCCCTGGACAGGGTTACACTGAAGCTTTCTTT.

J is TRBJ2-2 and V is TRBV6-1; no clear D gene. Germline assignment: CDR1 MNHNS and CDR2 SASEGT. The CDR3 spans 12 residues. Trimming stripped 4 bases from V and 4 bases from J, with 4 bases between. The CDR3 bases are TGTGCCAGCAGTGCCGGCACCGGGGAGCTGTTTTTT. This encodes CASSAGTGELFF.

The chain employs TRBV6-5 and TRBJ2-2; perhaps TRBD2 as D (7 bases). V was clipped by 10 bases and J by 5 bases, with 17 bases between them. The germline gives CDR1 MNHEY, CDR2 SVGAGI. The CDR3 is made up of 14 amino acids. The CDR3 DNA follows: TGTGCCACCCGTCGGGGGGCAAGAACCGGGGAGCTGTTTTTT. It codes for CATRRGARTGELFF.

The chain has TRBV15 and TRBJ1-2, with TRBD1 as a possible D gene (5 bases). The CDR3 is made up of 14 amino acids. Germline CDR1 reads LNHNV; CDR2 reads YYDKDF (reference sequence). V was shortened by 2 bases and J by 8 bases, with 15 bases between the two germline ends. The CDR3 nucleotides are TGTGCCACCAGCAGACCCGGGGGAATGGTCGGCTACACCTTC. As protein: CATSRPGGMVGYTF.

The chain uses TRBV6-5 and TRBJ2-5; D unresolved. Germline CDR1 MNHEY, CDR2 SVGAGI. CDR3 length: 11 residues. V was pared by 7 bases and J by 5 bases, with 8 bases between. CDR3 nucleotides: TGTGCCAGCACCAAATTGGAGACCCAGTACTTC. It translates to CASTKLETQYF.

Only one count was recorded for this clone. The J gene is TRBJ2-5, the V gene TRBV10-1; D is uncertain. The J call may be faulty, since TRBJ2-7 better matches the DNA end. CDR1 is WNHNN and CDR2 is SYGVQD in the germline V gene (reference sequence). The CDR3 has 12 amino acids. The CDR3 nucleotides are TGCGCCAGCAGTGACGACGGGTACGAGCAGTACTTC. Protein sequence: CASSDDGYEQYF.

V usage is TRBV6-5 and J usage is TRBJ1-4, with TRBD1 identical over 8 bases. The CDR3 has 14 residues. J gave up 8 bases and V 6 bases, and 8 bases lay outside the gene matches. From germline, CDR1 is MNHEY and CDR2 SVGAGI. Written as DNA, the CDR3 is TGTGCCAGCAGCCTGACAGGGGTAGGAGAAAAACTGTTTTTT. Protein sequence: CASSLTGVGEKLFF.

The J gene is TRBJ1-4, the V gene TRBV27, with a tentative D call TRBD1 (5 bases). The CDR3 is 15 amino acids. Per germline, CDR1 MNHEY and CDR2 SMNVEV (reference sequence). The V end was cut by 5 bases, the J end by 4 bases, with 14 bases between. For the CDR3, the DNA is TGTGCCAGCAGTCTTCTCGGGGGGAGTAATGAAAAACTGTTTTTT. Protein: CASSLLGGSNEKLFF.

Concerning this clone itself: The sample has other DNA sequences that encode this CDR3 too. Here the CDR3 DNA reads TGTGCCAGCAGCCCCGACAGGGGGCTAGCCAAAAACATTCAGTACTTC. This codes for CASSPDRGLAKNIQYF. The J gene is TRBJ2-4, the V gene TRBV7-2; 10 bases fit TRBD1. The junction had 4 bases not matched to a gene; V was cut back by 5 bases and J by 0 bases. The CDR3 has 16 residues. The V gene's germline CDR1 is SGHTA and CDR2 FQGNSA. The full variable domain, with the rest looked up from reference TRBV7-2 and TRBJ2-4, is GAGVSQSPSNKVTEKGKDVELRCDPISGHTALYWYRQSLGQGLEFLIYFQGNSAPDKSGLPSDRFSAERTGGSVSTLTIQRTQQEDSAVYLCASSPDRGLAKNIQYFGAGTRLSVL.

J is TRBJ2-7 and V is TRBV28, with 10 positions matching TRBD1. Looked up from germline, CDR1 is MDHEN and CDR2 is SYDVKM. There are 15 residues in the CDR3. J gave up 3 bases and V 6 bases, and 8 bases lay outside the gene matches. The CDR3 sequence is CASSKPGQGIYEQYF. The CDR3 DNA follows: TGTGCCAGCAGCAAACCGGGACAGGGGATCTACGAGCAGTACTTC.

The chain recombines TRBV7-2 with TRBJ2-3, with D maybe TRBD2 (6 bases). V gave up 3 bases and J gave up 0 bases, with 7 bases separating them. CDR3 length: 14 amino acids. Germline values: CDR1 SGHTA, CDR2 FQGNSA. The CDR3 region has the DNA TGTGCCAGCAGCTTCGCGGGGAGCACAGATACGCAGTATTTT. As protein: CASSFAGSTDTQYF. The variable domain in full, completed from reference TRBV7-2 and TRBJ2-3, reads GAGVSQSPSNKVTEKGKDVELRCDPISGHTALYWYRQSLGQGLEFLIYFQGNSAPDKSGLPSDRFSAERTGGSVSTLTIQRTQQEDSAVYLCASSFAGSTDTQYFGPGTRLTVL.

The chain employs TRBV9 and TRBJ2-3; possible D gene TRBD2, 5 bases. The germline gives CDR1 SGDLS, CDR2 YYNGEE. V lost 0 bases and J 5 bases, leaving 16 bases between the germline ends. This CDR3 is 16 amino acids long. The CDR3 DNA is TGTGCCAGCAGCGTAGGAGGGTCAAACCCCGGAGATACGCAGTATTTT. This translates into CASSVGGSNPGDTQYF.

There are a few counts of this clone. The chain combines TRBV27 with TRBJ2-2; D gene ambiguous. Germline assignment: CDR1 MNHEY and CDR2 SMNVEV (reference sequence). This CDR3 has 15 amino acids. V shed 3 bases and J shed 6 bases, with 14 bases lying between them. The CDR3: CASSLRYITSGELFF. The DNA for the CDR3 is TGTGCCAGCAGTTTGAGGTACATCACTTCCGGGGAGCTGTTTTTT.

This rearrangement joins TRBV7-5 to TRBJ2-4; the D call of TRBD2 is as the table states it, not checked on the DNA. TRBV7-5 is a pseudogene. The CDR3 sequence is 13 residues long. CDR3 DNA sequence: TGTGTCAGAAGCTTAGATTACCACGGGGTTGAGTACTTC. Protein product: CVRSLDYHGVEYF.

On this clone: Distinct nucleotide sequences in the sample also encode this CDR3. The rearrangement links TRBV6-5 to TRBJ2-1; the match to TRBD2 covers 10 bases. Germline values: CDR1 MNHEY, CDR2 SVGAGI. This CDR3 is 15 amino acids long. Trimming removed 6 bases from V and 4 bases from J; junction bases left unmatched: 6. CDR3 residues: CASSRTSGKYNEQFF. In DNA form, the CDR3 reads TGTGCCAGCAGCCGAACTAGCGGGAAGTACAATGAGCAGTTCTTC.

V gene TRBV6-6 combines with J gene TRBJ2-7; 14 bases match TRBD2. Germline V lookup: CDR1 MNHNY, CDR2 SVGAGI (reference sequence). This CDR3 comprises 13 residues. J lost 11 bases, V lost 6 bases, and 6 bases had no gene match. This CDR3 reads CASSSGTSGRKYF. Here the CDR3 DNA reads TGTGCCAGCAGCTCCGGGACTAGCGGGAGAAAGTACTTC.

J is TRBJ1-1 and V is TRBV28; TRBD1 might be the D (6 bases). CDR1 and CDR2 from the germline V gene are MDHEN and SYDVKM. This CDR3 has 15 residues. V was pared by 4 bases and J by 1 base, with 13 bases between. CDR3 coding DNA: TGTGCCAGCAGTTCAGCCGGGACACGGAACACTGAAGCTTTCTTT. Protein sequence: CASSSAGTRNTEAFF.

CDR3 DNA: TGTGCCAGCAGCTTCATACCGGACACTGAAGCTTTCTTT. Encoded protein: CASSFIPDTEAFF. V gene TRBV9 combines with J gene TRBJ1-1; D uncertain. CDR3 length: 13 residues. Germline loops: CDR1 SGDLS, CDR2 YYNGEE. V gave up 4 bases and J gave up 3 bases, with 10 bases separating them.

The V gene is TRBV6-6, the J gene TRBJ1-2; 8 bases are a match to TRBD1. This CDR3 region has 15 residues. Germline V lookup: CDR1 MNHNY, CDR2 SVGAGI (reference sequence). Losses at the gene ends were 6 bases for V and 0 bases for J; bases not matched to a gene: 6. The CDR3 coding sequence is TGTGCCAGCAGCCCTGGGACAGGTGCTAACTATGGCTACACCTTC. Translation: CASSPGTGANYGYTF.